The present TCR beta chain was sequenced within a study of response to subunit inactivated influenza vaccine. Study observations and caveats: Authors suggested seasonal influenza vaccinations each recruit few new T cells.

The V end lost 8 bases, the J end lost 0 bases, and 22 bases lay between the germline ends. The CDR3 is 17 residues long. Germline CDR1 is MNHNS and CDR2 is SASEGT. TCRdb reprocessed the RT-PCR reads with MiXCR, giving one entry per CDR3 protein. The table records roughly 180,000 distinct CDR3 sequences, around a tenth of them present only once. As for this clonotype: What it binds is unknown.

The chain links TRBV6-1 to TRBJ1-2; TRBD1 is a possible D gene (6 bases). The TCR originated in a middle-aged man who received an inactivated influenza vaccine. This sample comprised non-naive T cells sorted from PBMCs, obtained on the day of vaccination. The chain's CDR3 is CASYKGQGLLSNYGYTF. The CDR3 region has the DNA TGTGCCAGCTACAAGGGTCAGGGGCTACTGTCTAACTATGGCTACACCTTC.